Below are 22 T cell receptor beta chains sequenced from a single sample in a study of blood T cell repertoires in COVID-19. Here immunoSEQ multiplex PCR was the method, and the copy in TCRdb shows in-frame clones only, minus some. This table has about 360,000 clones, about 88% appearing once. The source material was peripheral blood. These receptors were obtained from a woman aged 55-75 years with COVID-19, enrolled during active disease.

The chain has TRBV11-3 and TRBJ1-1; no clear D gene. This CDR3 has 14 residues. Trimming took 3 bases from V and 5 from J, leaving 13 bases between them. Germline CDR1 SGHNT, CDR2 YENEEA. CDR3 DNA: TGTGCCAGCAGCTTGCTATTGGGCAGGACTGAAGCTTTCTTT. Its protein is CASSLLLGRTEAFF.

V is TRBV2 and J is TRBJ1-2; D may be TRBD1 (6 bases). V was pared by 4 bases and J by 0 bases, with 12 bases between. Germline loops: CDR1 SNHLY, CDR2 FYNNEI. The CDR3 length is 15 residues. CDR3 nucleotide sequence: TGTGCCAGCAGTGCCTGGGGGCAGGCTAACTATGGCTACACCTTC. Translating it yields CASSAWGQANYGYTF.

This clone occurred a few times. V and J are TRBV11-2 and TRBJ1-3; 7 bases fit TRBD1. The germline V gene encodes CDR1 SGHAT and CDR2 FQNNGV. Trimming cost V 2 bases and J 2 bases; bases outside gene matches: 6. This CDR3 is 16 amino acids long. CDR3 coding DNA: TGTGCCAGCAGCTTAACTCAGACAGGGACTGGAAACACCATATATTTT. Its translation: CASSLTQTGTGNTIYF.

The V gene is TRBV12-5, the J gene TRBJ2-5; tentative D call: TRBD1 (6 bases). V gave up 0 bases and J gave up 3 bases, with 14 bases separating them. Germline V gene sequence: CDR1 LGHNT, CDR2 FRNRAP. The CDR3 covers 16 residues. The CDR3 loop is CASGLVRGQRKETQYF. Written as DNA, the CDR3 is TGTGCTAGTGGTTTGGTACGAGGACAGCGGAAAGAGACCCAGTACTTC.

V and J are TRBV5-8 and TRBJ2-1, with a possible D match to TRBD2 (6 bases). Germline V gene data show CDR1 as SGHTS and CDR2 as YDEGEE. V was clipped by 0 bases and J by 6 bases, with 13 bases between them. The CDR3 totals 15 residues. The CDR3 sequence: CASSLAGEAGNEQFF. The CDR3, as DNA: TGTGCCAGCAGCTTGGCGGGGGAGGCGGGCAATGAGCAGTTCTTC.

The sample holds one count of this clone. The chain employs TRBV19 and TRBJ2-1; perhaps TRBD2 as D (6 bases). The length of the CDR3 is 15 residues. V lost 3 bases to trimming and J lost 0 bases, with 9 bases between them. Germline values: CDR1 LNHDA, CDR2 SQIVND (reference sequence). The CDR3 spells CASSMAGSSYNEQFF. The CDR3 region has the DNA TGTGCCAGTAGTATGGCGGGGAGCTCCTACAATGAGCAGTTCTTC.

This chain joins TRBV9 and TRBJ1-1, with D hard to call. CDR3 length: 14 amino acids. Trimming removed 0 bases at V and 8 bases at J, with 14 bases between. Germline V CDR1 and CDR2: SGDLS, YYNGEE. The CDR3 nucleotides read TGTGCCAGCAGCGTAGAACCGGCCTTCGGGGAAGCTTTCTTT. Translation: CASSVEPAFGEAFF.

The genes are TRBV30 and TRBJ2-3, with 8 bases lining up with TRBD2. In germline, CDR1 is GTSNPN, CDR2 SVGIG (reference sequence). The CDR3 is 14 residues long. The ends lost 5 bases at V and 1 base at J; junction bases unmatched: 5. The DNA of the CDR3 is TGTGCCTGGCAAGCGGGGGTCGGCACAGATACGCAGTATTTT. Translation: CAWQAGVGTDTQYF.

The chain links TRBV18 to TRBJ1-2; TRBD1 is a possible D gene (5 bases). Trimming took 3 bases from V and 0 from J, leaving 11 bases between them. The CDR3 runs to 15 residues. Germline loops: CDR1 KGHSH, CDR2 LQKENI. The CDR3 sequence is CASSPPPGSNYGYTF. In nucleotides, the CDR3 is TGTGCCAGCTCACCTCCCCCAGGGTCTAACTATGGCTACACCTTC.

Here the CDR3 DNA reads TGTGCCAGCAGTTACTCGGGGACTCCCTATGGCTACACCTTC. Translating it yields CASSYSGTPYGYTF. J is TRBJ1-2 and V is TRBV6-2 or TRBV6-3; the D gene is possibly TRBD1 (5 bases). Germline CDR1 reads MNHEY; CDR2 reads SVGEGT. Trimming removed 0 bases from V and 4 bases from J, with 9 bases in between. This CDR3 spans 14 amino acids.

The rearrangement links TRBV7-3 to TRBJ1-5, with TRBD1 identical over 9 bases. The V gene's germline CDR1 is SGHTA and CDR2 FQGTGA. This CDR3 is built from 14 residues. V lost 4 bases and J lost 5; bases outside the gene matches: 3. The CDR3 nucleotides are TGTGCCAGCAGCTCCGGACAGGGGTATCAGCCCCAGCATTTT. Protein product: CASSSGQGYQPQHF.

A few counts support this clone. The rearrangement uses TRBV6-2 or TRBV6-3 and TRBJ2-5; D is unresolved. The CDR3 is 14 amino acids. Germline CDR1 MNHEY, CDR2 SVGEGT. V shed 2 bases and J shed 5 bases, with 12 bases lying between them. Here the CDR3 reads CASSYRVVRETQYF. The CDR3 nucleotides read TGTGCCAGCAGTTACAGAGTTGTGAGGGAGACCCAGTACTTC.

This chain joins TRBV7-2 and TRBJ1-5, with D tentatively TRBD1 (5 bases). CDR1 and CDR2 from the germline V gene are SGHTA and FQGNSA. V lost 4 bases and J 3 bases, leaving 13 bases between the germline ends. The CDR3 length is 15 residues. The CDR3 region is CASSSMSGLNQPQHF. As DNA, the CDR3 is TGTGCCAGCAGCTCCATGTCAGGGCTCAATCAGCCCCAGCATTTT.

The sample holds one count of this clone. The V and J genes are TRBV5-1 and TRBJ2-3, with a weak D call TRBD2 (6 bases). This CDR3 contains 15 residues. CDR1 and CDR2 from the germline V gene are SGHRS and YFSETQ. V lost 5 bases and J lost 0, with 13 bases in between. The chain's CDR3 is CASRAEGRSTDTQYF. The CDR3 DNA sequence: TGCGCCAGCAGAGCGGAGGGGCGGAGCACAGATACGCAGTATTTT.

The CDR3 protein is CASSDSWDSSYNEQFF. CDR3 in DNA: TGTGCCAGCAGTGACTCGTGGGACAGCTCCTACAATGAGCAGTTCTTC. The chain joins TRBV6-4 to TRBJ2-1, with TRBD1 identical over 7 bases. CDR1 and CDR2 from the germline V gene are MRHNA and SNTAGT. After removal of 0 bases from V and 0 bases from J, the junction contained 2 bases not matched to a gene. The CDR3 is made up of 16 amino acids.

The genes are TRBV9 and TRBJ2-7, with 8 bases matching TRBD1. The V gene end was trimmed by 3 bases and the J gene end by 6 bases; junction bases not matched to a gene: 14. The V gene's germline CDR1 is SGDLS and CDR2 YYNGEE. This CDR3 comprises 16 residues. The CDR3 coding sequence is TGTGCCAGCAGCGCTCAGGGGGCGCAGGGAACGGGCGAGCAGTACTTC. Protein sequence: CASSAQGAQGTGEQYF.

This clone was seen a handful of times. The rearrangement joins TRBV6-6 to TRBJ1-1; perhaps TRBD1 as D (5 bases). V lost 2 bases and J lost 7, with 14 bases in between. Looked up from germline, CDR1 is MNHNY and CDR2 is SVGAGI (reference sequence). This CDR3 contains 14 residues. CDR3 sequence: CASSYQGHRDEAFF. CDR3 nucleotides: TGTGCCAGCAGTTACCAAGGACATAGGGATGAAGCTTTCTTT.

The chain has TRBV5-1 and TRBJ2-7, with 8 nucleotides matching TRBD1. The J segment lost 3 bases and the V segment lost 4 bases, leaving 6 bases of the junction unmatched. The V gene's germline CDR1 is SGHRS and CDR2 YFSETQ. This CDR3 comprises 14 residues. CDR3 protein: CASSGPGQVYEQYF. The CDR3 DNA reads as TGCGCCAGCAGCGGACCGGGACAGGTCTACGAGCAGTACTTC.

The chain employs TRBV18 and TRBJ1-2, with TRBD1 identical over 8 bases. The V segment lost 3 bases and the J segment 5 bases; nucleotides outside the gene matches: 14. The CDR3 runs 17 residues. CDR1 and CDR2 (germline): KGHSH, LQKENI. In DNA, the CDR3 is TGTGCCAGCTCACCGAACTACCTGGCAGGGGGCAATTATGGCTACACCTTC. Translated: CASSPNYLAGGNYGYTF.

The chain joins TRBV4-1 to TRBJ1-5, with 10 positions matching TRBD1. Germline CDR1 and CDR2: MGHRA and YSYEKL. The junction had 7 bases not matched to a gene; V was cut back by 4 bases and J by 4 bases. CDR3 size: 16 residues. DNA for the CDR3: TGCGCCAGCAGCCGCGCTCCGGGACAGGGGAATCAGCCCCAGCATTTT. Its translation is CASSRAPGQGNQPQHF.

This clone came up once. This sample also contains other DNA sequences that code for the same CDR3. The chain recombines TRBV7-9 with TRBJ2-7; D is uncertain. The CDR3 contains 12 residues. The ends were cut back, 1 base at V and 4 bases at J, with 5 bases in the middle. Germline loops: CDR1 SEHNR, CDR2 FQNEAQ (reference sequence). Here the CDR3 DNA reads TGTGCCAGCAGCTTAGGAGTTTACGAGCAGTACTTC. Translating gives CASSLGVYEQYF.

The V and J genes are TRBV27 and TRBJ1-1; 12 nucleotides line up with TRBD1. CDR3 length equals 17 residues. After removal of 2 bases from V and 6 bases from J, the junction contained 10 bases not matched to a gene. Germline V gene data show CDR1 as MNHEY and CDR2 as SMNVEV (reference sequence). CDR3 amino acids: CASSLPPGQGAKAEAFF. In DNA, the CDR3 is TGTGCCAGCAGTTTACCGCCGGGACAGGGGGCGAAAGCTGAAGCTTTCTTT.